This T cell receptor beta chain emerged from a study of blood T cell repertoires in COVID-19. The overall study: From the United States, Italy and Spain came samples of acute and convalescent COVID-19. The analysed material was cDNA or gDNA that came from T cells, B-cell-depleted T cells, or PBMCs.

The germline V gene has CDR1 SGHRS and CDR2 YFSETQ. The ends lost 3 bases at V and 6 bases at J; junction bases unmatched: 5. The CDR3 is 14 amino acids. Original data processing: Reference gene primer amplification gave nucleated cell count estimates. Produced via immunoSEQ multiplex PCR; TCRdb's table is partial and in-frame only. V, J and clone size derive from that table, while D and trimming were established from the DNA sequence. This sample has 9,100 or so clones, with 75% to 90% found just once. The rearrangement links TRBV5-1 to TRBJ2-1; 8 bases are a match to TRBD1. The sequencing sample was made of peripheral blood. The receptor was derived from a human donor with active COVID-19. The donor label of this sample is uncertain. The CDR3 DNA is TGCGCCAGCAGCTCGCGGGACAGGACCAATGAGCAGTTCTTC. It encodes CASSSRDRTNEQFF.